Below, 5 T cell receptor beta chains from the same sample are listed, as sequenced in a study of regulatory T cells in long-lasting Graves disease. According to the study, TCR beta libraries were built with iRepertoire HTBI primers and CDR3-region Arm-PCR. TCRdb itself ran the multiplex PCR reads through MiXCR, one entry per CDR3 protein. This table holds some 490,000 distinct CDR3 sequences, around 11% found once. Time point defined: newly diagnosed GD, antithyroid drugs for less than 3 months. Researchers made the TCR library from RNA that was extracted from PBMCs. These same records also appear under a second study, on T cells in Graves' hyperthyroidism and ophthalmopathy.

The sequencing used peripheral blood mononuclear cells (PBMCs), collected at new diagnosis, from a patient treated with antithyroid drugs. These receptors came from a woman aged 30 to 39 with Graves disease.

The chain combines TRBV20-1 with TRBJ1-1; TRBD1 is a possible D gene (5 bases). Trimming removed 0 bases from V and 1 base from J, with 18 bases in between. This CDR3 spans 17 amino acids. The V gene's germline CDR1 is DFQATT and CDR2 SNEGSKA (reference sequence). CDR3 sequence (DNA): TGCAGTGCTAGAGATAGTTGGGTTCCAAGGGGGAACACTGAAGCTTTCTTT. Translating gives CSARDSWVPRGNTEAFF.

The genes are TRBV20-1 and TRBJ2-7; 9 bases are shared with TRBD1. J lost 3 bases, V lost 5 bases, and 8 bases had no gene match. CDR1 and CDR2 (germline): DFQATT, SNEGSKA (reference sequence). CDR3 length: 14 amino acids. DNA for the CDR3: TGCAGTGCTGATCGGACAGGGGCGAGCTACGAGCAGTACTTC. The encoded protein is CSADRTGASYEQYF.

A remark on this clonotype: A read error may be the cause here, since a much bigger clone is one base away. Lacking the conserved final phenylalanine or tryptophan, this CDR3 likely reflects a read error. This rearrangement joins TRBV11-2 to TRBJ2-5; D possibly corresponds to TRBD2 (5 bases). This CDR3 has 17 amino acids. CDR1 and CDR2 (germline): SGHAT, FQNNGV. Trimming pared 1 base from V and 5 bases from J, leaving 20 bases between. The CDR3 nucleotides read TGTGCCAGCAGCTTAGGCGGACTTCCGGGTTTAAGGGAGACCCAGTACCTC. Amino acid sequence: CASSLGGLPGLRETQYL.

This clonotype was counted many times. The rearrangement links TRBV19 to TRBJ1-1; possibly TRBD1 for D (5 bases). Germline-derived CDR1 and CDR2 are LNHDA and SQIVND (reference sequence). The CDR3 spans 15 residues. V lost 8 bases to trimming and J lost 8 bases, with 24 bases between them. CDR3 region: CASGDSGRRLYEAFF. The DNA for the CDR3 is TGTGCCAGTGGGGATTCGGGACGCCGTCTCTACGAAGCTTTCTTT.

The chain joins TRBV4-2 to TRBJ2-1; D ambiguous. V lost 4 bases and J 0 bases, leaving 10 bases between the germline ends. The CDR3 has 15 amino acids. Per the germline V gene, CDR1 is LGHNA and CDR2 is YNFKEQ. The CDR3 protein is CASSLARTSYNEQFF. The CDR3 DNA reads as TGTGCCAGCAGCCTTGCTCGGACCTCCTACAATGAGCAGTTCTTC.